The 23 T cell receptor beta chains below come from one sample, sequenced in a study of CD8 T cells in ankylosing spondylitis. General study points: For ankylosing spondylitis blood, a TCR beta motif of 7 or 8 highly homologous variants appeared characteristic.

TCRdb called the 5' RACE reads again in MiXCR, with one record for every CDR3 protein. The table has a few hundred thousand distinct CDR3 sequences, under 25% seen once. What these receptors recognize is not known. The sequenced material came from blood, either unsorted or a sorted T cell fraction (not recorded which). These TCRs come from a male donor with ankylosing spondylitis.

This clonotype was observed a few times. The chain couples TRBV20-1 to TRBJ2-1; 9 nucleotides align to TRBD2. The CDR3 spans 14 residues. Looked up from germline, CDR1 is DFQATT and CDR2 is SNEGSKA (reference sequence). The junction had 4 bases not matched to a gene; V was cut back by 4 bases and J by 3 bases. The CDR3 loop reads CSATGLADYNEQFF. Here the CDR3 DNA reads TGCAGTGCTACGGGACTAGCAGACTACAATGAGCAGTTCTTC.

This clonotype was counted a few times. The chain has TRBV7-8 and TRBJ2-1; 9 bases match TRBD1. Per the germline V gene, CDR1 is SGHVS and CDR2 is FQNEAQ. The CDR3 contains 15 residues. After removal of 0 bases from V and 4 bases from J, the junction contained 1 base not matched to a gene. The CDR3 is CASSLAQGAYNEQFF. The CDR3 DNA is TGTGCCAGCAGCTTAGCACAGGGGGCATACAATGAGCAGTTCTTC.

A single count supports this clonotype. The chain employs TRBV3-1 and TRBJ2-3; no reliable D call. CDR1 and CDR2 from the germline V gene are LGHDT and YNNKEL (reference sequence). The CDR3 is 14 residues long. V shed 1 base and J shed 0 bases, with 5 bases lying between them. The DNA for the CDR3 is TGTGCCAGCAGCCAAGGGGGTAGCACAGATACGCAGTATTTT. It encodes CASSQGGSTDTQYF.

This clonotype has a handful of counts. The CDR3: CASSPQVGGATDTQYF. CDR3 bases: TGTGCCAGCAGCCCTCAGGTGGGCGGGGCCACAGATACGCAGTATTTT. The chain uses TRBV7-2 and TRBJ2-3; D perhaps matches TRBD2 (6 bases). Germline CDR1 SGHTA, CDR2 FQGNSA. The CDR3 spans 16 residues. V dropped 5 bases and J dropped 2 bases, with 17 bases sitting between them.

This clonotype was seen ten or more times. The J gene is TRBJ1-5, the V gene TRBV20-1; D is unresolved. CDR1 and CDR2 from the germline V gene are DFQATT and SNEGSKA (reference sequence). V lost 3 bases and J lost 2, with 14 bases in between. There are 15 residues in the CDR3. The CDR3 spells CSASGPGAGNQPQHF. For the CDR3, the DNA is TGCAGTGCTAGCGGTCCGGGAGCGGGCAATCAGCCCCAGCATTTT.

This clonotype was detected only a few times. The V call is TRBV20-1, the J call TRBJ2-1, with 10 bases aligning to TRBD1. CDR1 and CDR2 (germline): DFQATT, SNEGSKA (reference sequence). With 5 bases clipped from V and 2 bases from J, the junction kept 9 bases outside the gene matches. The CDR3 sequence is 16 residues long. In nucleotides, the CDR3 is TGCAGTGCTCTTACACCAGGACAGGGGGCCTACAATGAGCAGTTCTTC. Amino acids: CSALTPGQGAYNEQFF.

This clonotype has only a few counts. The rearrangement joins TRBV3-1 to TRBJ2-1; 14 bases are shared with TRBD2. The CDR3 has 15 amino acids. The germline V gene encodes CDR1 LGHDT and CDR2 YNNKEL (reference sequence). The V segment lost 4 bases and the J segment 7 bases; nucleotides outside the gene matches: 3. The CDR3 loop is CASSRLAGGRNEQFF. The DNA for the CDR3 is TGTGCCAGCAGCCGACTAGCGGGAGGGCGGAATGAGCAGTTCTTC.

The chain recombines TRBV4-2 with TRBJ2-2, with D possibly TRBD1 on 5 matching bases. The CDR3 consists of 14 residues. The V end was cut by 4 bases, the J end by 6 bases, with 12 bases between. Germline loops: CDR1 LGHNA, CDR2 YNFKEQ. The CDR3 DNA reads TGTGCCAGCAGCCCCCCAGGGCTCGCCGGGGAGCTGTTTTTT. This codes for CASSPPGLAGELFF.

This clonotype appeared a few times. The gene calls are TRBV3-1 and TRBJ1-1; D might be TRBD1 (6 bases). The CDR3 spans 14 residues. Per germline, CDR1 LGHDT and CDR2 YNNKEL (reference sequence). V dropped 8 bases and J dropped 4 bases, with 17 bases sitting between them. CDR3 sequence reads: CASGTAGAFTEAFF. Written as DNA, the CDR3 is TGTGCCAGCGGAACTGCAGGGGCCTTCACTGAAGCTTTCTTT. Full variable domain (missing parts from reference TRBV3-1 and TRBJ1-1): DTAVSQTPKYLVTQMGNDKSIKCEQNLGHDTMYWYKQDSKKFLKIMFSYNNKELIINETVPNRFSPKSPDKAHLNLHINSLELGDSAVYFCASGTAGAFTEAFFGQGTRLTVV.

This chain connects TRBV4-3 to TRBJ2-7; 10 bases fit TRBD1. This CDR3 is 16 amino acids long. From germline, CDR1 is LGHNA and CDR2 YSLEER. V shed 0 bases and J 3 bases; nucleotides not matched to a gene: 5. Written as DNA, the CDR3 is TGCGCCAGCAGCCAAGAGACAGGGGGCCAAGGCTACGAGCAGTACTTC. Residues: CASSQETGGQGYEQYF.

This clonotype has more than one count but fewer than ten. The V call is TRBV10-2, the J call TRBJ2-2; D unresolved. This CDR3 has 15 residues. Germline loops: CDR1 WSHSY, CDR2 SAAADI. V lost 0 bases and J 3 bases, leaving 8 bases between the germline ends. CDR3 region: CASSESILDTGELFF. The CDR3, as DNA: TGCGCCAGCAGTGAGTCGATCTTGGACACCGGGGAGCTGTTTTTT.

J is TRBJ2-2 and V is TRBV5-1; D perhaps matches TRBD1 (6 bases). This CDR3 has 15 residues. V was shortened by 7 bases and J by 0 bases, with 13 bases between the two germline ends. Germline assignment: CDR1 SGHRS and CDR2 YFSETQ. This CDR3 is CASFATGPNTGELFF. CDR3 nucleotides: TGCGCCAGCTTTGCTACAGGGCCGAACACCGGGGAGCTGTTTTTT.

The CDR3 sequence is CAIGTGGRYEQYF. CDR3 nucleotides: TGTGCCATCGGGACAGGAGGGCGTTACGAGCAGTACTTC. The chain uses TRBV10-3 and TRBJ2-7; 8 bases agree with TRBD1. V shed 8 bases, J shed 4 bases, and the junction held 7 bases outside the gene matches. The CDR3 totals 13 residues. Germline-derived CDR1 and CDR2 are ENHRY and SYGVKD.

This clonotype has a handful of counts. V is TRBV6-2 or TRBV6-3 and J is TRBJ2-7, with 11 bases fitting TRBD2. Per the germline V gene, CDR1 is MNHEY and CDR2 is SVGEGT. V shed 8 bases, J shed 6 bases, and the junction held 6 bases outside the gene matches. The CDR3 is made up of 13 amino acids. Here the CDR3 DNA reads TGTGCCAGCGCAGGTAGCGGGAGGGGCGAGCAGTACTTC. This encodes CASAGSGRGEQYF.

There are a few counts of this clonotype. This chain joins TRBV6-1 and TRBJ2-1, with 9 bases fitting TRBD1. This CDR3 comprises 15 residues. Trimming took 5 bases from V and 4 from J; bases not matched to a gene: 6. Germline V gene lookup returns CDR1 MNHNS and CDR2 SASEGT. Here the CDR3 reads CASSRPTGGYNEQFF. The CDR3 DNA reads TGTGCCAGCAGTCGACCGACAGGGGGTTACAATGAGCAGTTCTTC.

The CDR3 is CASSGRDRLYEQYF. CDR3 bases: TGTGCCAGCAGTGGCCGGGACAGACTCTACGAGCAGTACTTC. This chain connects TRBV6-1 to TRBJ2-7, with TRBD1 identical over 7 bases. The CDR3 contains 14 residues. Germline V gene lookup returns CDR1 MNHNS and CDR2 SASEGT. Losses at the gene ends were 4 bases for V and 3 bases for J; bases not matched to a gene: 6.

The CDR3 sequence: CASSFLLNTQYF. DNA of the CDR3: TGTGCCAGCAGTTTTTTACTCAATACGCAGTATTTT. The rearrangement joins TRBV12-3 or TRBV12-4 to TRBJ2-3; D gene uncertain. CDR3 length equals 12 residues. Between the trimmed V and J ends, which lost 3 bases and 7 bases, there was a span of 8 bases.

Ten or more counts support this clonotype. V gene TRBV7-9 combines with J gene TRBJ2-3, with D maybe TRBD2 (5 bases). The germline V gene has CDR1 SEHNR and CDR2 FQNEAQ (reference sequence). This CDR3 has 16 residues. Trimming stripped 4 bases from V and 1 base from J, with 15 bases between. This CDR3 is CASSSHRTRRTDTQYF. In nucleotides, the CDR3 is TGTGCCAGCAGCTCACACCGAACTAGACGCACAGATACGCAGTATTTT.

This chain connects TRBV27 to TRBJ2-4; D possibly uses TRBD1 or TRBD2 (5 bases each). Germline V gene lookup returns CDR1 MNHEY and CDR2 SMNVEV (reference sequence). Trimming shortened V by 5 bases and J by 5 bases, and 13 bases separated the two germline ends. This CDR3 spans 14 amino acids. CDR3 nucleotide sequence: TGTGCCAGCAGTAAATTGACAGCGGAAAACATTCAGTACTTC. Translating gives CASSKLTAENIQYF.

In this sample, this clonotype turned up a few times. In nucleotides, the CDR3 is TGTGCCAGCGTGGGCGTGTATGGCTACACCTTC. It translates to CASVGVYGYTF. The chain has TRBV3-1 and TRBJ1-2; D unresolved. Looked up from germline, CDR1 is LGHDT and CDR2 is YNNKEL (reference sequence). The CDR3 has 11 amino acids. The germline V and J ends were trimmed by 8 bases and 5 bases, with 9 bases remaining between them.

This clonotype was detected only a few times. The chain joins TRBV6-2 or TRBV6-3 to TRBJ1-1, with D tentatively TRBD1 (6 bases). V was clipped by 8 bases and J by 1 base, with 11 bases between them. The CDR3 has 13 amino acids. Germline-derived CDR1 and CDR2 are MNHEY and SVGEGT. The DNA of the CDR3 is TGTGCCAGCTCGAGGGGGGCGAACACTGAAGCTTTCTTT. Amino acid sequence: CASSRGANTEAFF.

As regards this clonotype: At one of its ends the junction is not consistent with the germline gene, which may arise from a read error. The V call is TRBV20-1, the J call TRBJ2-1; D is undetermined. The length of the CDR3 is 12 residues. The germline V gene has CDR1 DFQATT and CDR2 SNEGSKA (reference sequence). CDR3 protein: CKAERSYDEQFF. The CDR3 DNA reads as TGCAAGGCTGAACGATCCTACGATGAGCAGTTCTTC.

This clonotype was counted a single time. The J gene is TRBJ2-3, the V gene TRBV24-1; D may match TRBD1 or TRBD2 (5 bases each). The V gene's germline CDR1 is KGHDR and CDR2 SFDVKD. V was pared by 5 bases and J by 0 bases, with 20 bases between. The CDR3 loop spans 18 amino acids. The CDR3 here is CATSGLEGAGLSTDTQYF. The CDR3 DNA is TGTGCCACCAGTGGCTTAGAAGGGGCAGGACTTAGCACAGATACGCAGTATTTT.